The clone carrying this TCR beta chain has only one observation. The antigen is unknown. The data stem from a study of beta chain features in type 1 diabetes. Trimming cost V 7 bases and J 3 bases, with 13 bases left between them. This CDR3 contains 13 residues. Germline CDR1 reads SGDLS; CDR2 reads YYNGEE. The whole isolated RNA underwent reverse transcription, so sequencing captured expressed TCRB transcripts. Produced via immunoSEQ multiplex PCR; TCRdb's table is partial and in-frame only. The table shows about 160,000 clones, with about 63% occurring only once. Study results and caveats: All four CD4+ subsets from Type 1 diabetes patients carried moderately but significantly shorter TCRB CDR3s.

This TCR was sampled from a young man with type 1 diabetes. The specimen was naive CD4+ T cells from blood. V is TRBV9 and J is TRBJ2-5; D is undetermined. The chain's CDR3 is CASSRTREETQYF. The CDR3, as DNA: TGTGCCAGCTCTCGGACCCGGGAAGAGACCCAGTACTTC.